The 25 T cell receptor beta chains listed next were all sequenced from one sample in a study of OX40 agonist ivuxolimab in advanced cancers. The table came from immunoSEQ multiplex PCR; TCRdb's copy has only in-frame clones and leaves some out. The sample lists some 80,000 clones; 84% were seen once. The sequences come from CD4+ or CD8+ T cells sorted from blood, collected in a trial of the OX40 agonist ivuxolimab. The receptors were sampled from an adult with an advanced solid tumor such as melanoma, head and neck, liver or kidney cancer.

The CDR3 region is CASSHSGLKETQYF. DNA of the CDR3: TGCGCCAGCAGCCATTCGGGACTCAAAGAGACCCAGTACTTC. V usage is TRBV4-1 and J usage is TRBJ2-5, with D possibly TRBD2 on 6 matching bases. This CDR3 is 14 amino acids long. V lost 3 bases to trimming and J lost 3 bases, with 11 bases between them. Per germline, CDR1 MGHRA and CDR2 YSYEKL.

This sequence joins TRBV6-1 and TRBJ1-5; D remains ambiguous. Deletions cut 8 bases from V and 1 base from J, with 6 bases between. The germline gives CDR1 MNHNS, CDR2 SASEGT. This CDR3 comprises 12 residues. For the CDR3, the DNA is TGTGCCAGCGATCAAAGCAATCAGCCCCAGCATTTT. This codes for CASDQSNQPQHF.

By frequency in the sample, this clone is medium-sized. This chain's CDR3 is CASSLSQGSYEQYF. CDR3 in DNA: TGTGCCAGCAGCTTATCCCAGGGGAGCTACGAGCAGTACTTC. V gene TRBV13 combines with J gene TRBJ2-7, with D possibly being TRBD1 (6 bases). Trimming took 2 bases from V and 3 from J, leaving 11 bases between them. This CDR3 spans 14 amino acids. Per the germline V gene, CDR1 is PRHDT and CDR2 is FYEKMQ (reference sequence).

This clone showed up just once. The rearrangement joins TRBV5-5 to TRBJ2-1; perhaps TRBD2 as D (6 bases). This CDR3 region has 12 residues. V was trimmed by 4 bases and J by 4 bases, leaving 6 bases between them. Germline lookup yields CDR1 SGHKS and CDR2 YYEKEE (reference sequence). CDR3 loop: CASSGGYNEQFF. The DNA of the CDR3 is TGTGCCAGCAGCGGGGGGTACAATGAGCAGTTCTTC.

CDR3 region: CASSSGSGTSRTGELFF. The CDR3, as DNA: TGTGCCAGTAGTAGTGGATCCGGGACTAGTCGCACCGGGGAGCTGTTTTTT. The chain combines TRBV19 with TRBJ2-2, with 8 nucleotides matching TRBD2. In germline, CDR1 is LNHDA, CDR2 SQIVND (reference sequence). The junction had 11 bases not matched to a gene; V was cut back by 4 bases and J by 4 bases. This CDR3 comprises 17 residues.

This sequence joins TRBV2 and TRBJ2-5, with D hard to call. The germline V gene encodes CDR1 SNHLY and CDR2 FYNNEI. The ends were cut back, 0 bases at V and 3 bases at J, with 2 bases in the middle. The CDR3 is 12 residues long. The CDR3 region is CASSEAEETQYF. In DNA, the CDR3 is TGTGCCAGCAGTGAAGCGGAAGAGACCCAGTACTTC.

This clone was found a few times. V usage is TRBV7-2 and J usage is TRBJ1-1, with 7 bases fitting TRBD1. J lost 4 bases, V lost 1 base, and 0 bases had no gene match. Germline V gene lookup returns CDR1 SGHTA and CDR2 FQGNSA. The CDR3 is 13 amino acids. The CDR3 is CASSLGQGTEAFF. The CDR3 DNA reads TGTGCCAGCAGCTTAGGACAGGGCACTGAAGCTTTCTTT.

This clone was seen once. This chain joins TRBV7-2 and TRBJ2-1; TRBD2 agrees at 9 bases. The germline V gene has CDR1 SGHTA and CDR2 FQGNSA. CDR3 size: 15 residues. J lost 1 base, V lost 6 bases, and 4 bases had no gene match. CDR3 amino acids: CASRSTSGSYNEQFF. The CDR3 DNA reads TGTGCCAGCAGGTCGACTAGCGGTTCCTACAATGAGCAGTTCTTC.

This clone has just one count. The chain recombines TRBV5-4 with TRBJ2-4, with 11 bases aligning to TRBD1. Trimming cost V 4 bases and J 6 bases; bases outside gene matches: 6. The CDR3 has 15 residues. The germline V gene has CDR1 SGHNT and CDR2 YYREEE (reference sequence). The CDR3 DNA is TGTGCCAGCAGCCCACCGGGACAGGGGGGAAACATTCAGTACTTC. Translated: CASSPPGQGGNIQYF.

The chain uses TRBV25-1 and TRBJ1-4; TRBD1 aligns across 7 bases. The germline V gene encodes CDR1 MGHDK and CDR2 SYGVNS. The junction had 8 bases not matched to a gene; V was cut back by 3 bases and J by 7 bases. The CDR3 covers 15 residues. The CDR3 is CASSDTTGTGEKLFF. CDR3 in DNA: TGTGCCAGCAGTGACACGACAGGGACTGGTGAAAAACTGTTTTTT.

The chain uses TRBV10-3 and TRBJ2-3; D not resolved. The length of the CDR3 is 14 residues. The germline gives CDR1 ENHRY, CDR2 SYGVKD. Trimming took off 4 bases at V and 2 bases at J, with 10 bases between the two ends. This CDR3 is CAISAAAATDTQYF. Here the CDR3 DNA reads TGTGCCATCAGTGCGGCTGCAGCCACAGATACGCAGTATTTT.

The gene calls are TRBV11-2 and TRBJ1-1, with D tentatively TRBD1 (5 bases). CDR1 is SGHAT, CDR2 FQNNGV, per germline. The CDR3 spans 16 residues. The V end was cut by 1 base, the J end by 5 bases, with 17 bases between. The CDR3 DNA is TGTGCCAGCAGCTTAGGTTTATCTACTGGGGGAACTGAAGCTTTCTTT. This translates into CASSLGLSTGGTEAFF.

The chain couples TRBV2 to TRBJ1-1; 12 positions match TRBD1. There are 16 residues in the CDR3. Germline CDR1 SNHLY, CDR2 FYNNEI. The trim removed 5 bases at V and 5 bases at J, leaving 9 bases unmatched. The CDR3 is CASSPIGDRGLTEAFF. In DNA, the CDR3 is TGTGCCAGCAGTCCAATTGGGGACAGGGGGCTAACTGAAGCTTTCTTT.

The CDR3 DNA is TGTGCCAGCAGCCGGGCCTGGGGGAGGACAGATGAAAAACTGTTTTTT. It yields the protein CASSRAWGRTDEKLFF. This chain links TRBV7-2 with TRBJ1-4; a possible D gene is TRBD1 (6 bases). The CDR3 runs to 16 residues. The germline V gene encodes CDR1 SGHTA and CDR2 FQGNSA. V lost 5 bases, J lost 6 bases, and 19 bases lay in between.

V is TRBV19 and J is TRBJ1-2; weak D call: TRBD1 (6 bases). Deletions cut 9 bases from V and 1 base from J, with 15 bases between. CDR3 size: 14 residues. CDR1 and CDR2 from the germline V gene are LNHDA and SQIVND (reference sequence). The CDR3 region has the DNA TGTGCCAGCAGGGGTACGGCCGTTAACTATGGCTACACCTTC. Protein sequence: CASRGTAVNYGYTF.

This clone was counted a single time. V is TRBV7-8 and J is TRBJ1-2; no definite D call. The CDR3 sequence is 15 residues long. V was shortened by 1 base and J by 2 bases, with 11 bases between the two germline ends. Per the germline V gene, CDR1 is SGHVS and CDR2 is FQNEAQ. The CDR3 reads CASSLEAVSNYGYTF. CDR3 DNA sequence: TGTGCCAGCAGCTTAGAAGCCGTTTCGAACTATGGCTACACCTTC.

The chain combines TRBV7-2 with TRBJ1-2, with D unresolved. Looked up from germline, CDR1 is SGHTA and CDR2 is FQGNSA. The CDR3 spans 18 residues. Trimming took 3 bases from V and 4 from J, leaving 24 bases between them. For the CDR3, the DNA is TGTGCCAGCAGCTTCCGCGTGCAACCGATGAGGGATGCCTATGGCTACACCTTC. Translating gives CASSFRVQPMRDAYGYTF. The entire variable domain, with the rest obtained from reference TRBV7-2 and TRBJ1-2, is as follows: GAGVSQSPSNKVTEKGKDVELRCDPISGHTALYWYRQSLGQGLEFLIYFQGNSAPDKSGLPSDRFSAERTGGSVSTLTIQRTQQEDSAVYLCASSFRVQPMRDAYGYTFGSGTRLTVV.

This clone was found a few times. The chain employs TRBV27 and TRBJ1-5, with TRBD1 matching over 10 bases. The germline V gene encodes CDR1 MNHEY and CDR2 SMNVEV (reference sequence). V gave up 4 bases and J gave up 5 bases; unmatched junction bases: 8. This CDR3 region has 16 residues. CDR3 coding DNA: TGTGCCAGCAGTTCTTACGACAGGGGGCTTGATCAGCCCCAGCATTTT. Protein: CASSSYDRGLDQPQHF.

A single count supports this clone. The J gene is TRBJ2-5, the V gene TRBV6-6, with unresolved D. The DNA matches TRBJ2-7 better at its end, which makes the J call doubtful. The germline V gene has CDR1 MNHNY and CDR2 SVGAGI (reference sequence). The CDR3 is made up of 12 amino acids. This chain's CDR3 is CASSYSGGEQYF. The CDR3 DNA is TGTGCCAGCAGTTACTCGGGCGGCGAGCAGTACTTC.

The rearrangement uses TRBV9 and TRBJ2-3; D perhaps matches TRBD2 (5 bases). V was clipped by 0 bases and J by 4 bases, with 9 bases between them. CDR1 and CDR2 from the germline V gene are SGDLS and YYNGEE. CDR3 size: 14 residues. CDR3 residues: CASSVGSRADTQYF. The DNA for the CDR3 is TGTGCCAGCAGCGTAGGATCGCGGGCAGATACGCAGTATTTT.

The chain couples TRBV5-1 to TRBJ2-1; 9 positions match TRBD1. The CDR3 covers 15 residues. Germline values: CDR1 SGHRS, CDR2 YFSETQ. V lost 2 bases to trimming and J lost 2 bases; unmatched junction nucleotides: 2. As DNA, the CDR3 is TGCGCCAGCAGCTTATGGGACAGGGCCTACAATGAGCAGTTCTTC. It encodes CASSLWDRAYNEQFF. Drawing the rest from reference TRBV5-1 and TRBJ2-1, the complete variable domain is KAGVTQTPRYLIKTRGQQVTLSCSPISGHRSVSWYQQTPGQGLQFLFEYFSETQRNKGNFPGRFSGRQFSNSRSEMNVSTLELGDSALYLCASSLWDRAYNEQFFGPGTRLTVL.

The rearrangement links TRBV7-2 to TRBJ1-2; tentatively, D is TRBD1 (6 bases). This CDR3 is 12 amino acids long. Germline CDR1 and CDR2: SGHTA and FQGNSA. Deletions cut 5 bases from V and 5 bases from J, with 9 bases between. The CDR3 loop reads CASSQGRYGYTF. For the CDR3, the DNA is TGTGCCAGCAGCCAGGGGCGGTATGGCTACACCTTC.

CDR3 sequence (DNA): TGTGCCAGTAGTATAGACGGACGCCAGACCTCTATCTTTAACTATGGCTACACCTTC. Translated: CASSIDGRQTSIFNYGYTF. J is TRBJ1-2 and V is TRBV19, with D uncertain. The CDR3 runs 19 residues. Germline assignment: CDR1 LNHDA and CDR2 SQIVND (reference sequence). Trimming cost V 0 bases and J 1 base, with 21 bases left between them.

The chain uses TRBV19 and TRBJ1-1; TRBD1 matches 9 bases. The germline gives CDR1 LNHDA, CDR2 SQIVND (reference sequence). J was trimmed by 4 bases and V by 10 bases; bases with no gene match: 19. The CDR3 runs to 17 residues. Here the CDR3 reads CATHSGTGRTFGTEAFF. DNA of the CDR3: TGTGCCACCCATTCTGGGACAGGGAGGACTTTTGGCACTGAAGCTTTCTTT.

This chain connects TRBV6-5 to TRBJ1-5, with D perhaps matching TRBD1 (5 bases). The CDR3 has 14 amino acids. Germline V CDR1 and CDR2: MNHEY, SVGAGI. Trimming shortened V by 5 bases and J by 6 bases, and 14 bases separated the two germline ends. For the CDR3, the DNA is TGTGCCAGCAGTGAACCCAGGGTGGGTCAGCCCCAGCATTTT. Residues: CASSEPRVGQPQHF.